The clone carrying this T cell receptor (beta chain) was seen many times. Its antigen remains unidentified. These data are taken from a study of Graves' ophthalmopathy and Graves' hyperthyroidism. Study-wide context: Upon initial diagnosis and before any treatment, peripheral blood was collected. General study findings and limits: Blood repertoires reportedly contained most expanded thyroid clonotypes above 0.001 frequency.

The authors enrolled newly diagnosed hyperthyroidism patients aged 18 to 65 with under 2 months' duration. Someone took the PBMCs out of more than 8.5 ml of fresh peripheral blood. From RNA, the CDR3 regions of TCR beta chains were amplified and sequenced. The library came from an HTBI-primed first-round RT-PCR and a second-round multiplex PCR. Via MiXCR, TCRdb re-called the multiplex PCR reads, giving one row per CDR3 protein. This sample has roughly 420,000 distinct CDR3 sequences, with over 20% found just once. Sequencing was done on a sample of peripheral blood. The TCR sequence derives from a woman aged 18-29 years with stable Graves' hyperthyroidism.

The CDR3 spells CASSSRPTPKETQYF. In DNA, the CDR3 is TGTGCCAGCAGTTCAAGACCGACTCCGAAAGAGACCCAGTACTTC. The chain couples TRBV27 to TRBJ2-5; no definite D call. This CDR3 has 15 amino acids. The germline V gene encodes CDR1 MNHEY and CDR2 SMNVEV (reference sequence). Trimming cost V 4 bases and J 3 bases, with 15 bases left between them.